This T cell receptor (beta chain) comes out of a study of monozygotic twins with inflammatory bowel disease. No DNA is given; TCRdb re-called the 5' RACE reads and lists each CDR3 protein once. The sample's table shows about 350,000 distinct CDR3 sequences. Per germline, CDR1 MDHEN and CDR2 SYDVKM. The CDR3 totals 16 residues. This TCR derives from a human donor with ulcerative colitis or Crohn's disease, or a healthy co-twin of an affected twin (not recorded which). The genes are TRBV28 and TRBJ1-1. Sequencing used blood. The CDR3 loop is CASSLIPGPQGTEAFF.